This record looks at one TCR beta chain sequence and its context. The sample is drawn from a study of blood T cell repertoires in COVID-19. On the study more broadly: Donors in the United States, Italy and Spain gave samples during acute or convalescent COVID-19. The cDNA or gDNA used as material had been derived from T cells, B-cell-depleted T cells, or PBMCs.

The Seattle patients, enrolled during active infection, were followed longitudinally. Between the trimmed V and J ends, which lost 6 bases and 0 bases, there was a span of 16 bases. CDR3 length equals 15 residues. Per germline, CDR1 SGHDT and CDR2 YYEEEE. Original processing methods: Reference gene primer amplification gave nucleated cell count estimates. Assay used: immunoSEQ multiplex PCR; TCRdb lists only in-frame clones, some missing. The V and J calls and clone size were taken over from that table, and D and trimming were inferred from the DNA. The sample lists over 450,000 clones; 85% to 90% were seen once.

The sequenced sample was peripheral blood. This chain uses TRBV5-6 with TRBJ2-7; a weak D match, TRBD1 (5 bases). The receptor comes from a woman aged 50 to 60 with COVID-19, enrolled during active disease. The CDR3 nucleotides read TGTGCCAGCAACTTAGCAGGGTGGGGCTCCTACGAGCAGTACTTC. This translates into CASNLAGWGSYEQYF.